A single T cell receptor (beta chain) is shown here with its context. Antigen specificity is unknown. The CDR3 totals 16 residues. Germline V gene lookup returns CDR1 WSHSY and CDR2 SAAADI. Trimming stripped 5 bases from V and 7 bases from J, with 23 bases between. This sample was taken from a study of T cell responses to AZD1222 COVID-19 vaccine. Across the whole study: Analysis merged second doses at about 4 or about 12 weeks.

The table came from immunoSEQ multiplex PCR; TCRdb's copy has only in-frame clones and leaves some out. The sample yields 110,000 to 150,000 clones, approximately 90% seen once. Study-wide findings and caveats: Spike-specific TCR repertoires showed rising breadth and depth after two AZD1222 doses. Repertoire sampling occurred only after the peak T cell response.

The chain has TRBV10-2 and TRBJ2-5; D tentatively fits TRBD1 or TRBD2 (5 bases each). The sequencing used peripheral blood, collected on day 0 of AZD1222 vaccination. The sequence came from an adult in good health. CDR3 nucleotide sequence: TGCGCCAGCAGTTCCGCAGGGAGTCCCGCGGGCGGGACCCAGTACTTC. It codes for CASSSAGSPAGGTQYF.